This entry concerns a single T cell receptor (beta chain). Antigen: not known. The sample comes from a study of shared clonotypes between healthy human individuals. General study points: Limited genetic and exposure-history diversity came from having few donors.

The naive CD8 population came from CD45RO-negative cells selected for CCR7, without terminally differentiated effector memory CD45RA+ cells. Each sample came from a Caucasian adult donor living in Nashville, Tennessee. This CDR3 is built from 13 residues. Trimming pared 4 bases from V and 4 bases from J, leaving 8 bases between. CDR1 and CDR2 (germline): SGHTA, FQGNSA. Investigators spread the genomic DNA of each subset evenly over several immunoSEQ plates. Repertoires were generated with immunoSEQ multiplex PCR, while TCRdb's copy carries only in-frame clones and drops some. The sample shows about 650,000 clones, just under 97% of them seen only once.

Sequencing was performed on naive CD8+ T cells sorted from blood. This TCR was recovered from a woman under 40 in good health. The genes are TRBV7-2 and TRBJ2-1; no definite D call. CDR3 DNA: TGTGCCAGCAGCTCGATCTTATACAATGAGCAGTTCTTC. It specifies CASSSILYNEQFF.